The 31 T cell receptor beta chains given below trace back to one sample, sequenced in a study of identical twins. TCRdb itself ran the 5' RACE reads through MiXCR, one entry per CDR3 protein. The sample lists roughly 260,000 distinct CDR3 sequences; 6% to 8% were seen once. These same records also appear under a second study, on yellow fever vaccine responses in identical twins.

Sequenced material: CD8+ T cells sorted from blood. The receptors were gathered from a young woman in good health.

At least ten counts were recorded for this clonotype. The chain combines TRBV28 with TRBJ2-5; no clear D gene. The germline V gene encodes CDR1 MDHEN and CDR2 SYDVKM. V was clipped by 3 bases and J by 5 bases, with 7 bases between them. The CDR3 has 12 residues. This CDR3 reads CASSFSTETQYF. In DNA form, the CDR3 reads TGTGCCAGCAGTTTTAGCACGGAGACCCAGTACTTC.

In its sample, this clonotype was seen many times. The V gene is TRBV13, the J gene TRBJ2-7; a weak D match, TRBD1 (6 bases). Per the germline V gene, CDR1 is PRHDT and CDR2 is FYEKMQ (reference sequence). This CDR3 region has 16 residues. Between the trimmed V and J ends, which lost 1 base and 0 bases, there was a span of 13 bases. Written as DNA, the CDR3 is TGTGCCAGCAGCTTAGTTCAGGGGTTGAGCTCCTACGAGCAGTACGTC. As protein: CASSLVQGLSSYEQYV.

The rearrangement joins TRBV20-1 to TRBJ2-2; no definite D call. The CDR3 contains 17 residues. CDR1 and CDR2 from the germline V gene are DFQATT and SNEGSKA (reference sequence). Trimming pared 3 bases from V and 4 bases from J, leaving 21 bases between. The CDR3 protein is CSARGDSYPTSTGELFF. The DNA for the CDR3 is TGCAGTGCTAGGGGCGACTCCTACCCGACGAGCACCGGGGAGCTGTTTTTT.

In its sample, this clonotype was seen many times. This chain connects TRBV9 to TRBJ2-1; a possible D gene is TRBD2 (6 bases). Germline V lookup: CDR1 SGDLS, CDR2 YYNGEE. The CDR3 consists of 14 residues. Trimming pared 0 bases from V and 3 bases from J, leaving 7 bases between. CDR3 residues: CASSVEDYYNEQFF. The CDR3 coding sequence is TGTGCCAGCAGCGTAGAGGACTACTACAATGAGCAGTTCTTC. Full variable domain (missing parts from reference TRBV9 and TRBJ2-1): DSGVTQTPKHLITATGQRVTLRCSPRSGDLSVYWYQQSLDQGLQFLIQYYNGEERAKGNILERFSAQQFPDLHSELNLSSLELGDSALYFCASSVEDYYNEQFFGPGTRLTVL.

The sample holds a few counts of this clonotype. The V gene is TRBV19, the J gene TRBJ2-2; TRBD2 aligns across 11 bases. The CDR3 is 16 amino acids. Germline assignment: CDR1 LNHDA and CDR2 SQIVND (reference sequence). Trimming at V came to 6 bases and at J to 7 bases, leaving 10 bases not matched to a gene. The CDR3 DNA sequence: TGTGCCAGTAGCACGGGACTAGCGGATGGGGGCGGGGAGCTGTTTTTT. Its translation is CASSTGLADGGGELFF.

The chain carries TRBV11-1 and TRBJ2-2, with 10 bases identical to TRBD2. Germline assignment: CDR1 SGHAT and CDR2 FQDESV (reference sequence). V shed 5 bases and J 1 base; nucleotides not matched to a gene: 16. The CDR3 is made up of 20 amino acids. CDR3 loop: CASSPGGTSDLPGNTGELFF. The DNA for the CDR3 is TGTGCCAGCAGCCCAGGGGGGACTAGCGATCTCCCGGGGAACACCGGGGAGCTGTTTTTT.

This clonotype has at least ten counts. V is TRBV28 and J is TRBJ1-1; 11 bases fit TRBD1. Germline V gene data show CDR1 as MDHEN and CDR2 as SYDVKM. This CDR3 has 15 amino acids. After removal of 8 bases from V and 0 bases from J, the junction contained 5 bases not matched to a gene. The CDR3 is CASGQGADMNTEAFF. CDR3 bases: TGTGCCAGCGGACAGGGGGCAGACATGAACACTGAAGCTTTCTTT.

This clonotype was seen repeatedly, ten times or more. The J gene is TRBJ1-2, the V gene TRBV4-1; a weak D match, TRBD1 (6 bases). This CDR3 has 15 residues. Germline CDR1 MGHRA, CDR2 YSYEKL. Between the trimmed V and J ends, which lost 1 base and 6 bases, there was a span of 15 bases. In nucleotides, the CDR3 is TGCGCCAGCAGCCAAGTTCTTGGACAGAGAAATGGCTACACCTTC. It is translated as CASSQVLGQRNGYTF.

CDR3 in amino acids: CASSRARVFETQYF. The CDR3 region has the DNA TGTGCCAGCAGTCGCGCCCGGGTCTTTGAGACCCAGTACTTC. The rearrangement uses TRBV27 and TRBJ2-5; no clear D. CDR1 is MNHEY, CDR2 SMNVEV, per germline (reference sequence). The CDR3 length is 14 residues. V lost 5 bases and J 5 bases, leaving 15 bases between the germline ends.

This clonotype was seen repeatedly, ten times or more. This chain joins TRBV28 and TRBJ2-7, with 7 bases aligning to TRBD2. V shed 4 bases, J shed 3 bases, and the junction held 0 bases outside the gene matches. The CDR3 covers 12 residues. The V gene's germline CDR1 is MDHEN and CDR2 SYDVKM. In DNA, the CDR3 is TGTGCCAGCAGTTGGGACTACTACGAGCAGTACTTC. Its translation is CASSWDYYEQYF.

This sequence joins TRBV29-1 and TRBJ2-7; D might be TRBD2 (7 bases). CDR1 and CDR2 (germline): SQVTM, ANQGSEA. V was cut by 1 base and J by 3 bases, with 19 bases left in between. This CDR3 is built from 16 residues. The CDR3 DNA reads TGCAGCGTTGAAGGGCTTGGGGGGGCGCAGGTCTACGAGCAGTACTTC. Amino acid sequence: CSVEGLGGAQVYEQYF.

Only a few counts were recorded for this clonotype. The CDR3 region has the DNA TGCGCCAGCAGCTTGGACTTTACAGCGGCTTACACCGGGGAGCTGTTTTTT. Protein sequence: CASSLDFTAAYTGELFF. The chain has TRBV5-1 and TRBJ2-2; weak D call: TRBD2 (5 bases). CDR3 length equals 17 residues. Trimming took 0 bases from V and 3 from J, leaving 15 bases between them. Germline V lookup: CDR1 SGHRS, CDR2 YFSETQ. The full variable domain, its missing parts supplied by reference TRBV5-1 and TRBJ2-2, is KAGVTQTPRYLIKTRGQQVTLSCSPISGHRSVSWYQQTPGQGLQFLFEYFSETQRNKGNFPGRFSGRQFSNSRSEMNVSTLELGDSALYLCASSLDFTAAYTGELFFGEGSRLTVL.

This clonotype was detected many times. V is TRBV6-5 and J is TRBJ2-2; TRBD1 matches 8 bases. The CDR3 sequence is 17 residues long. V was clipped by 2 bases and J by 4 bases; unmatched bases: 9. Germline V lookup: CDR1 MNHEY, CDR2 SVGAGI. In DNA form, the CDR3 reads TGTGCCAGCAGTTACCTACCGGGACAGGCCGTCACCGGGGAGCTGTTTTTT. Its protein is CASSYLPGQAVTGELFF.

This clonotype was counted a few times. The V call is TRBV28, the J call TRBJ2-7; perhaps D is TRBD1 or TRBD2 (5 bases each). The length of the CDR3 is 15 residues. Germline V CDR1 and CDR2: MDHEN, SYDVKM. The V and J ends lost 6 bases and 4 bases respectively, with 19 bases between them. This CDR3 reads CASSYSRGVKYEQYF. The CDR3 nucleotides are TGTGCCAGCAGCTACTCGAGAGGGGTCAAATACGAGCAGTACTTC.

This clonotype came up many times. The V and J genes are TRBV28 and TRBJ2-5; D call uncertain. Deletions cut 5 bases from V and 4 bases from J, with 8 bases between. CDR3 length: 12 residues. The germline V gene encodes CDR1 MDHEN and CDR2 SYDVKM. The DNA of the CDR3 is TGTGCCAGCAGTGTGGATGGAGAGACCCAGTACTTC. Translating gives CASSVDGETQYF.

This clonotype turned up a few times. V and J are TRBV27 and TRBJ2-6; D unresolved. This CDR3 contains 13 residues. Germline V gene sequence: CDR1 MNHEY, CDR2 SMNVEV (reference sequence). The V gene lost 8 bases and the J gene lost 1 base, with 6 bases spanning the gap. The CDR3 coding sequence is TGTGCCAGCCAGACATCTGGGGCCAACGTCCTGACTTTC. It is translated as CASQTSGANVLTF.

The chain carries TRBV7-9 and TRBJ2-1; TRBD1 is a possible D gene (6 bases). Germline CDR1 and CDR2: SEHNR and FQNEAQ (reference sequence). Between the trimmed V and J ends, which lost 1 base and 6 bases, there was a span of 10 bases. The CDR3 spans 14 residues. The CDR3 coding sequence is TGTGCCAGCAGCTTAGAGGGGGTCCCCAATGAGCAGTTCTTC. This encodes CASSLEGVPNEQFF.

This clonotype was recorded at least ten times. CDR3 region: CATSRDRGDTQYF. DNA for the CDR3: TGTGCCACCAGCAGAGATCGAGGAGATACGCAGTATTTT. The chain couples TRBV15 to TRBJ2-3; no firm D call. CDR3 size: 13 residues. From germline, CDR1 is LNHNV and CDR2 YYDKDF (reference sequence). Trimming removed 0 bases at V and 5 bases at J, with 6 bases between.

The chain combines TRBV9 with TRBJ2-7, with a weak D call TRBD2 (5 bases). The germline CDR1 and CDR2 sequences are SGDLS and YYNGEE. The CDR3 runs 15 residues. V lost 0 bases, J lost 5 bases, and 15 bases lay in between. This CDR3 reads CASSVASGMENEQYF. The CDR3 DNA reads as TGTGCCAGCAGCGTAGCTTCGGGGATGGAGAACGAGCAGTACTTC.

This clonotype was detected many times. The junction differs from germline at one of its ends, possibly a read error. The rearrangement links TRBV7-9 to TRBJ2-4, with 7 bases that match TRBD1. CDR1 is SEHNR, CDR2 FQNEAQ, per germline (reference sequence). This CDR3 spans 13 amino acids. The CDR3 coding sequence is TGTGCCACCACCGGGACAGCCCAAAACATTCAGTACTTC. Its protein product is CATTGTAQNIQYF.

This clonotype was picked up many times. The chain links TRBV6-2 or TRBV6-3 to TRBJ2-3, with D perhaps matching TRBD2 (5 bases). The CDR3 totals 19 residues. Trimming pared 0 bases from V and 0 bases from J, leaving 19 bases between. CDR1 and CDR2 (germline): MNHEY, SVGEGT. This chain's CDR3 is CASSYSIQARVASTDTQYF. CDR3 in DNA: TGTGCCAGCAGTTACTCGATTCAAGCGCGGGTGGCTAGCACAGATACGCAGTATTTT.

The chain recombines TRBV5-1 with TRBJ2-3; D not resolved. This CDR3 has 16 residues. The germline V and J ends were trimmed by 0 bases and 3 bases, with 14 bases remaining between them. Germline CDR1 SGHRS, CDR2 YFSETQ. The CDR3 sequence: CASSLVPDPTTDTQYF. Written as DNA, the CDR3 is TGCGCCAGCAGCTTGGTTCCCGACCCGACGACAGATACGCAGTATTTT.

This clonotype has ten or more counts. The chain combines TRBV20-1 with TRBJ2-2; unclear D gene. The V gene lost 0 bases and the J gene lost 4 bases, with 9 bases spanning the gap. This CDR3 has 14 amino acids. CDR1 and CDR2 from the germline V gene are DFQATT and SNEGSKA (reference sequence). CDR3 protein: CSARDRFVTGELFF. DNA of the CDR3: TGCAGTGCTAGAGATCGGTTTGTCACCGGGGAGCTGTTTTTT.

This clonotype was counted only a few times. The V call is TRBV24-1, the J call TRBJ2-3; 8 nucleotides align to TRBD1. V dropped 4 bases and J dropped 0; count of bases not matched to a gene: 11. This CDR3 has 18 residues. CDR1 and CDR2 from the germline V gene are KGHDR and SFDVKD. The CDR3 loop is CATSEYPGQVDSTDTQYF. The DNA for the CDR3 is TGTGCCACCAGTGAGTACCCGGGACAGGTAGACAGCACAGATACGCAGTATTTT.

This clonotype came up a few times. The genes are TRBV7-9 and TRBJ2-2; D possibly corresponds to TRBD1 (5 bases). The CDR3 contains 14 residues. Germline lookup yields CDR1 SEHNR and CDR2 FQNEAQ (reference sequence). Trimming took 5 bases from V and 0 from J, leaving 7 bases between them. DNA of the CDR3: TGTGCCAGCAGCGGGGCGCCGAACACCGGGGAGCTGTTTTTT. This gives the protein CASSGAPNTGELFF.

This clonotype has a handful of counts. This chain links TRBV7-9 with TRBJ2-3; 10 bases are a match to TRBD2. Unmatched junction bases numbered 6, after V lost 5 bases and J lost 4 bases. CDR3 length equals 15 residues. Germline V lookup: CDR1 SEHNR, CDR2 FQNEAQ (reference sequence). The CDR3 here is CASSISGGAPDTQYF. As DNA, the CDR3 is TGTGCCAGCAGCATAAGCGGGGGGGCGCCAGATACGCAGTATTTT.

This clonotype was seen only a few times. The chain recombines TRBV7-9 with TRBJ2-7; TRBD2 aligns across 13 bases. V lost 4 bases, J lost 2 bases, and 8 bases stayed unmatched. Germline V gene lookup returns CDR1 SEHNR and CDR2 FQNEAQ (reference sequence). This CDR3 region has 17 residues. CDR3 DNA sequence: TGTGCCAGCAGCTACCCACGACTAGCGGGAGGAGCCTACGAGCAGTACTTC. It translates to CASSYPRLAGGAYEQYF.

As DNA, the CDR3 is TGTGCCAGCAGCTTAAGGATGGGAATGGGCTTAATGGATGAGCAGTTCTTC. It encodes CASSLRMGMGLMDEQFF. J is TRBJ2-1 and V is TRBV7-9; D unresolved. The CDR3 covers 17 residues. The V gene lost 2 bases and the J gene lost 8 bases, with 22 bases spanning the gap. The germline V gene has CDR1 SEHNR and CDR2 FQNEAQ (reference sequence).

The chain links TRBV11-2 to TRBJ2-7, with D hard to call. CDR3 size: 13 residues. V lost 2 bases and J 4 bases, leaving 9 bases between the germline ends. The germline V gene encodes CDR1 SGHAT and CDR2 FQNNGV. As DNA, the CDR3 is TGTGCCAGCAGCTTATCTGACTTTTACGAGCAGTACGTC. Translated: CASSLSDFYEQYV.

This clonotype was seen a handful of times. The CDR3 spells CASSQVWTGVDSNQPQHF. CDR3 sequence (DNA): TGCGCCAGCAGCCAAGTTTGGACAGGGGTAGATAGCAATCAGCCCCAGCATTTT. This chain connects TRBV4-1 to TRBJ1-5, with 9 bases matching TRBD1. Trimming cost V 1 base and J 0 bases; bases outside gene matches: 7. The CDR3 contains 18 residues. Germline CDR1 is MGHRA and CDR2 is YSYEKL.

In this sample, this clonotype turned up a few times. The chain is built from TRBV28 and TRBJ2-5; D may be TRBD2 (5 bases). The CDR3 loop spans 19 amino acids. In germline, CDR1 is MDHEN, CDR2 SYDVKM. V was shortened by 6 bases and J by 2 bases, with 28 bases between the two germline ends. CDR3 in amino acids: CASSTLQIGGVGLQETQYF. The DNA for the CDR3 is TGTGCCAGCAGCACTCTTCAGATAGGAGGAGTGGGCCTACAAGAGACCCAGTACTTC.